This record concerns one TCR beta chain sequence. These data come from a study of blood T cells in healthy people across ages. From germline, CDR1 is MNHEY and CDR2 SMNVEV (reference sequence). The CDR3 has 17 residues. The V gene end was trimmed by 0 bases and the J gene end by 10 bases; junction bases not matched to a gene: 10. Primers used in a second PCR of roughly 6 to 12 cycles were a sample-barcoded 5' primer and a J-beta primer mix. TCRdb re-called the 5' RACE reads with MiXCR, one entry per CDR3 protein. Among roughly 1.7 million distinct CDR3 sequences listed, around 36% were seen once. The source material was blood. The clonotype was recovered from a woman in her 30s in good health. The V gene is TRBV27, the J gene TRBJ2-1; 12 bases agree with TRBD2. CDR3 residues: CASSLSGGLAGRGEQFF. CDR3 DNA: TGTGCCAGCAGTTTATCAGGGGGACTAGCGGGTAGGGGGGAGCAGTTCTTC.